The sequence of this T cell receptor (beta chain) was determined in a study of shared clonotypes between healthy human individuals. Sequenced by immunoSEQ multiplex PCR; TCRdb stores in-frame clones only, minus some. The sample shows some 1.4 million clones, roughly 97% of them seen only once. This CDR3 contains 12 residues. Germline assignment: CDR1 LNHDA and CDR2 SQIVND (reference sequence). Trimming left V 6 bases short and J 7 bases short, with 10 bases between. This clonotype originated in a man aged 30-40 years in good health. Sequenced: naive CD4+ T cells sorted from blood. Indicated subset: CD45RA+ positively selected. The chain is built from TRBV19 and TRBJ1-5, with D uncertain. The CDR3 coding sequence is TGTGCCAGTAGAGAAGGAGGACAGCCCCAGCATTTT. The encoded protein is CASREGGQPQHF.